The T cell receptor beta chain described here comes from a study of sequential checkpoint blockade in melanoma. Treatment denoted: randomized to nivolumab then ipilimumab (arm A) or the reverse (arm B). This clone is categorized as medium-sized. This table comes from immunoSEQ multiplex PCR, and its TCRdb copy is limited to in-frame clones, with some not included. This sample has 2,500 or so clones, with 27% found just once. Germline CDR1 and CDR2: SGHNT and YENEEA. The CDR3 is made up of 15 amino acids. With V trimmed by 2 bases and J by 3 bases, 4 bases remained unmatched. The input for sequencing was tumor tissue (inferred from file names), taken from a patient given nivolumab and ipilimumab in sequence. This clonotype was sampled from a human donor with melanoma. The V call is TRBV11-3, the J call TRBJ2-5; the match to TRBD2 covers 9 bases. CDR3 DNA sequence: TGTGCCAGCAGCTTACCGACTAGCGGAGAAGAGACCCAGTACTTC. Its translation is CASSLPTSGEETQYF.